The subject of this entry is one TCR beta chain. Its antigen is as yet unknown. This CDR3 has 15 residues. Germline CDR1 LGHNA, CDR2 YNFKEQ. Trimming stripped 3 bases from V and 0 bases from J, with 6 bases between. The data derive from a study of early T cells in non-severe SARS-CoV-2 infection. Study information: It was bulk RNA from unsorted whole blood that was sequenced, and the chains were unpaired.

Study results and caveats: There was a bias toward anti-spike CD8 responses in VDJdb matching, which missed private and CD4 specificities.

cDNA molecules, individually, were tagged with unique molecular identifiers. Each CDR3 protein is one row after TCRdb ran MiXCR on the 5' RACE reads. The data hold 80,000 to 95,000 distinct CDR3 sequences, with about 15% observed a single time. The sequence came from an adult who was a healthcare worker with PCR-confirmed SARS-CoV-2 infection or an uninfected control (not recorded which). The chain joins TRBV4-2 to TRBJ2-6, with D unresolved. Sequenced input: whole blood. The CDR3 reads CASSQGVSGANVLTF. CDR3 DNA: TGTGCCAGCAGCCAGGGTGTCTCTGGGGCCAACGTCCTGACTTTC.